This T cell receptor (beta chain) is drawn from a study of T cell changes during pregnancy in multiple sclerosis (dated by TCRdb to between 2017 and 2020). Looking at the study overall: In women with multiple sclerosis, the researchers looked at how the T cell repertoire shifted as pregnancy progressed.

For this clone: Its binding antigen is unknown. No clone much larger than this one lies a single base away; base qualities are absent.

The receptor library was made with the immunoSEQ multiplex PCR assay. TCRdb limited this immuneACCESS table to in-frame rearrangements with V and J called. A share of clones is missing; checked studies link under half to unresolved V genes, and the rest is unexplained. The sample records around 100,000 clones, roughly 90% of which are singletons. In total, the top ten clones hold about 1.5% of the sample. Per the germline V gene (reference sequence), LNHNV is the CDR1 and YYDKDF is the CDR2. V sheds 5 bases and J sheds 5 bases, leaving 10 bases between their ends. The CDR3 contains 12 residues, cysteine and phenylalanine counted. Only the CDR3 region is kept as DNA, spanning 36 bases read in frame from base 1.

The origin of this receptor is a female donor with multiple sclerosis, enrolled in a pregnancy study. The starting material was peripheral blood, obtained in the third trimester of pregnancy. The chain is assembled from TRBV15 and TRBJ2-7, with the D gene too uncertain to name. The CDR3 loop reads CATSDLENEQYF. The bases are TGTGCCACCAGCGACCTGGAGAACGAGCAGTACTTC.